The clone carrying this T cell receptor beta chain appeared a few times. Its target is unknown. The data were taken from a study of spatial heterogeneity in lung cancer. In the study overall: For the average unique TCR and UMI combination, more than 8.5 occurrences appeared in raw reads.

The CDR3 is 14 amino acids. Looked up from germline, CDR1 is SEHNR and CDR2 is FQNEAQ (reference sequence). V gave up 8 bases and J gave up 4 bases; unmatched junction bases: 2. Broader study findings: At tumor resection, ubiquitous expanded TCRs were detected in blood more often than later.

Each molecule of TCR cDNA was tagged with one unique molecular identifier. TCRdb itself ran the 5' RACE reads through MiXCR, one entry per CDR3 protein. The repertoire holds 20,000 to 25,000 distinct CDR3 sequences, with about 4.6% as singletons. Time point defined: sample taken at primary tumor resection. TCRs were sequenced from unsorted whole RNA of tumor, nontumor lung or PBMC. The donors comprised about 74 untreated early-stage non-small cell lung cancer patients. V usage is TRBV7-9 and J usage is TRBJ1-6, with 10 bases that match TRBD1. The receptor comes from a male donor with early-stage non-small cell lung cancer. This specimen consisted of PBMCs, obtained at surgery. The CDR3 region is CASRDRGYNSPLHF. CDR3 nucleotides: TGTGCCAGCCGGGACAGGGGTTATAATTCACCCCTCCACTTT.